This T cell receptor (beta chain) was captured in a study of T cell repertoires in cytomegalovirus infection. Comment on this clonotype: The antigen is unknown.

This CDR3 has 15 amino acids. Germline assignment: CDR1 LNHDA and CDR2 SQIVND (reference sequence). The trim removed 5 bases at V and 0 bases at J, leaving 2 bases unmatched. TCRdb reprocessed the reads with MiXCR, giving one entry per CDR3 protein. The sample includes roughly 220,000 distinct CDR3 sequences, approximately 40% of them seen just once. The sequence was obtained from a human donor in good health (CMV status not recorded). Some clones in this sample may be carry-over from other donors' samples. Sequenced material: CD8+ T cells from cultured PBMCs, taken from culture after CMV antigen stimulation. The J gene is TRBJ2-3, the V gene TRBV19; 10 positions agree with TRBD1. The CDR3 reads CASSWDRGSTDTQYF. As DNA, the CDR3 is TGTGCCAGTAGTTGGGACAGGGGAAGCACAGATACGCAGTATTTT.